What follows describes a single TCR beta chain. The sample comes from a study of blood T cell repertoires in COVID-19. Study context: Italy, Spain and the United States were the sources of the convalescent and acute COVID-19 samples. Sample material is recorded as cDNA or gDNA derived from T cells, B-cell-depleted T cells, or PBMCs.

TCRdb's copy holds only in-frame clones and misses some; the assay was immunoSEQ multiplex PCR. The sample has about 300,000 clones; around 89% are singletons. This CDR3 is built from 14 residues. The germline V gene has CDR1 MNHNY and CDR2 SVGAGI (reference sequence). J was trimmed by 6 bases and V by 2 bases; bases with no gene match: 4. The receptor's source is a middle-aged man with acute or convalescent COVID-19. V and J are TRBV6-6 and TRBJ2-3, with TRBD2 identical over 8 bases. The sequencing sample was made of peripheral blood. CDR3 DNA sequence: TGTGCCAGCAGTTACGCGGCGGGGGGTGATACGCAGTATTTT. It is translated as CASSYAAGGDTQYF.